This TCR beta chain is drawn from a study of breast tumors, draining lymph nodes, adjacent tissues. MiXCR was run by TCRdb on the multiplex PCR reads, yielding one entry per CDR3 protein. The repertoire includes approximately 250,000 distinct CDR3 sequences, about 34% of them detected once, and roughly 3.5% sits in the top ten. The CDR3 covers 14 residues. CDR1 and CDR2 (germline): MNHEY, SVGAGI. V shed 6 bases, J shed 0 bases, and the junction held 5 bases outside the gene matches. The lymph nodes were axillary draining lymph nodes from breast cancer patients. This clonotype has a handful of counts. As yet, its antigen is unknown. General study results and limits: Tumor and nontumor repertoires were significantly more similar in luminal-like than in basal-like breast cancer.

Sequenced input: axillary lymph node tissue. The sequence was obtained from a female donor with breast cancer. Some clones in this sample may be carry-over from other donors' samples. This chain joins TRBV6-5 and TRBJ2-7, with 7 nucleotides matching TRBD2. The chain's CDR3 is CASRPSGSSYEQYF. CDR3 DNA sequence: TGTGCCAGCAGACCTAGCGGAAGCTCCTACGAGCAGTACTTC.